These 20 T cell receptor beta chains were sequenced from one sample in a study of cytomegalovirus exposure and HLA in healthy donors. PCR used 60 Vbeta primers and 13 Jbeta primers. Clones were sequenced by immunoSEQ multiplex PCR, and TCRdb holds only the in-frame ones, with some missing. Among under 150,000 clones, over 65% were seen once, and the ten largest hold about 1.3%. The sequenced sample consisted of PBMCs. These receptors were collected from a man between 45 and 60 years old in good health and CMV-seronegative.

The chain recombines TRBV6-6 with TRBJ2-3; 7 bases agree with TRBD2. Germline V gene data show CDR1 as MNHNY and CDR2 as SVGAGI (reference sequence). The CDR3 is 13 residues long. Trimming at V came to 5 bases and at J to 6 bases, leaving 5 bases not matched to a gene. The CDR3 DNA reads TGTGCCAGCAGTCGGACTAGGGAGGATACGCAGTATTTT. Its translation: CASSRTREDTQYF.

The V and J genes are TRBV15 and TRBJ2-7; D remains ambiguous. Germline V gene lookup returns CDR1 LNHNV and CDR2 YYDKDF (reference sequence). Trimming took 0 bases from V and 2 from J, leaving 11 bases between them. CDR3 length: 15 residues. CDR3 nucleotides: TGTGCCACCAGCAGAGAACCCCACAGTCCCTACGAGCAGTACTTC. This gives the protein CATSREPHSPYEQYF.

V is TRBV5-1 and J is TRBJ2-2, with D possibly being TRBD1 (5 bases). The germline V gene encodes CDR1 SGHRS and CDR2 YFSETQ. The V gene lost 3 bases and the J gene lost 0 bases, with 12 bases spanning the gap. The CDR3 contains 16 residues. CDR3 sequence reads: CASSSSGLANTGELFF. For the CDR3, the DNA is TGCGCCAGCAGCTCTTCAGGGTTGGCGAACACCGGGGAGCTGTTTTTT.

The chain combines TRBV11-2 with TRBJ2-7, with TRBD2 identical over 8 bases. Trimming took 5 bases from V and 3 from J; bases not matched to a gene: 3. Germline CDR1 reads SGHAT; CDR2 reads FQNNGV. The CDR3 is 13 amino acids. CDR3 bases: TGTGCCAGCAGCCTCCGGGGGGGCTACGAGCAGTACTTC. This translates into CASSLRGGYEQYF.

This clone was recorded a few times. The chain is built from TRBV10-3 and TRBJ2-3; 11 nucleotides align to TRBD1. This CDR3 has 18 amino acids. Trimming cost V 4 bases and J 1 base; bases outside gene matches: 10. Germline V gene lookup returns CDR1 ENHRY and CDR2 SYGVKD. This chain's CDR3 is CAISGIRTGGAGTDTQYF. The CDR3 DNA is TGTGCCATCAGTGGGATCCGGACAGGGGGCGCGGGCACAGATACGCAGTATTTT.

The CDR3 region is CASSSRSVRQGYEQYF. The CDR3 DNA follows: TGTGCCAGCAGTTCCCGGTCGGTCCGACAGGGCTACGAGCAGTACTTC. J is TRBJ2-7 and V is TRBV6-5, with 7 bases identical to TRBD1. The CDR3 is made up of 16 amino acids. Trimming cost V 4 bases and J 3 bases; bases outside gene matches: 12. The germline gives CDR1 MNHEY, CDR2 SVGAGI.

The V gene is TRBV6-6, the J gene TRBJ2-1, with 11 bases matching TRBD1. The CDR3 extends over 16 amino acids. Germline CDR1 and CDR2: MNHNY and SVGAGI (reference sequence). V was clipped by 6 bases and J by 7 bases; unmatched bases: 11. The DNA of the CDR3 is TGTGCCAGCAGACAAGGACAGGGGGCTTTTAAAAATGAGCAGTTCTTC. Translated, it gives CASRQGQGAFKNEQFF.

The V call is TRBV5-1, the J call TRBJ1-2; D may be TRBD1 (6 bases). Germline V CDR1 and CDR2: SGHRS, YFSETQ. The CDR3 contains 15 residues. Between the trimmed V and J ends, which lost 2 bases and 0 bases, there was a span of 11 bases. The CDR3 spells CASSFTGPTNYGYTF. DNA of the CDR3: TGCGCCAGCAGCTTTACAGGGCCCACTAACTATGGCTACACCTTC.

The genes are TRBV5-4 and TRBJ2-7, with D possibly matching TRBD2 (6 bases). Trimming left V 0 bases short and J 0 bases short, with 10 bases between. This CDR3 is built from 15 residues. Germline V gives CDR1 SGHNT, CDR2 YYREEE (reference sequence). The CDR3 DNA reads TGTGCCAGCAGCTTGGGCGGGGACTTCTCCTACGAGCAGTACTTC. Translation: CASSLGGDFSYEQYF.

J is TRBJ1-1 and V is TRBV28; 7 bases line up with TRBD1. Germline loops: CDR1 MDHEN, CDR2 SYDVKM. The V and J ends lost 5 bases and 7 bases, in that order; junction bases with no gene match: 10. CDR3 size: 14 residues. CDR3 coding DNA: TGTGCCAGCAGTCTAGGGGGCGCCGGGTTTGAAGCTTTCTTT. Protein product: CASSLGGAGFEAFF.

The table lists this clone with a few counts. The rearrangement links TRBV10-3 to TRBJ1-4; 9 bases are shared with TRBD1. Germline trimming cut 6 bases from V and 7 bases from J; bases unmatched to any gene: 6. The CDR3 is 14 residues long. Germline loops: CDR1 ENHRY, CDR2 SYGVKD. The CDR3 DNA reads as TGTGCCATCAGATCCGGGACAGGGACTGAAAAACTGTTTTTT. Protein product: CAIRSGTGTEKLFF.

This clone appeared once. V gene TRBV2 combines with J gene TRBJ1-3, with TRBD1 as a possible D gene (5 bases). The V end lost 3 bases, the J end lost 1 base, and 16 bases lay between the germline ends. The CDR3 has 17 amino acids. Germline V gene sequence: CDR1 SNHLY, CDR2 FYNNEI. The CDR3 here is CASSEMEGRISGNTIYF. The CDR3 bases are TGTGCCAGCAGTGAGATGGAGGGGAGAATATCTGGAAACACCATATATTTT. Drawing the rest from reference TRBV2 and TRBJ1-3, the complete variable domain is EPEVTQTPSHQVTQMGQEVILRCVPISNHLYFYWYRQILGQKVEFLVSFYNNEISEKSEIFDDQFSVERPDGSNFTLKIRSTKLEDSAMYFCASSEMEGRISGNTIYFGEGSWLTVV.

V usage is TRBV6-1 and J usage is TRBJ2-3; maybe TRBD2 (6 bases). Trimming removed 4 bases at V and 4 bases at J, with 12 bases between. Germline loops: CDR1 MNHNS, CDR2 SASEGT. The CDR3 is made up of 14 amino acids. Written as DNA, the CDR3 is TGTGCCAGCAGTGGGGGACTTATTGCAGATACGCAGTATTTT. Its protein product is CASSGGLIADTQYF.

DNA for the CDR3: TGTGCCAGCAGCCCCCACACAGATACGCAGTATTTT. Its protein is CASSPHTDTQYF. The chain combines TRBV6-6 with TRBJ2-3; D gene ambiguous. V lost 6 bases and J lost 2, with 6 bases in between. CDR3 length equals 12 residues. Germline CDR1 and CDR2: MNHNY and SVGAGI (reference sequence).

This chain links TRBV19 with TRBJ1-3; D unresolved. The CDR3 is made up of 16 amino acids. V was cut by 5 bases and J by 0 bases, with 14 bases left in between. Germline CDR1 is LNHDA and CDR2 is SQIVND (reference sequence). The CDR3 region has the DNA TGTGCCAGTAGTCCGTCCTACCGGGGCTCTGGAAACACCATATATTTT. This gives the protein CASSPSYRGSGNTIYF.

V usage is TRBV6-1 and J usage is TRBJ2-1; TRBD1 aligns across 8 bases. CDR1 is MNHNS, CDR2 SASEGT, per germline. CDR3 length: 16 residues. Trimming took 3 bases from V and 0 from J; bases not matched to a gene: 4. CDR3 sequence (DNA): TGTGCCAGCAGTGAGGGACAGGCCGTCTCCTACAATGAGCAGTTCTTC. Amino acid sequence: CASSEGQAVSYNEQFF.

The V and J genes are TRBV7-8 and TRBJ1-5, with no clear D. The CDR3 is 16 amino acids. The germline V gene has CDR1 SGHVS and CDR2 FQNEAQ. V lost 2 bases, J lost 0 bases, and 11 bases lay in between. The DNA of the CDR3 is TGTGCCAGCAGCTTAAGGGAGGGATTTAGCAATCAGCCCCAGCATTTT. It codes for CASSLREGFSNQPQHF.

Note on this clone: A junction boundary mismatches the germline segment, possibly from a read error. This chain links TRBV7-7 with TRBJ2-5, with D possibly matching TRBD2 (6 bases). The CDR3 spans 15 residues. Per the germline V gene, CDR1 is SSHAT and CDR2 is FNYEAQ (reference sequence). CDR3 amino acids: CASSKGPGGMETQYF. As DNA, the CDR3 is TGTGCTAGCAGCAAAGGCCCTGGCGGGATGGAGACCCAGTACTTC.

The chain recombines TRBV4-1 with TRBJ1-4, with a tentative D call TRBD1 (5 bases). V dropped 0 bases and J dropped 11 bases, with 10 bases sitting between them. The CDR3 extends over 13 amino acids. Germline CDR1 MGHRA, CDR2 YSYEKL. In DNA, the CDR3 is TGCGCCAGCAGCCAAGATTCAGGGCGGAAACTGTTTTTT. It yields the protein CASSQDSGRKLFF.

The rearrangement uses TRBV19 and TRBJ1-1; TRBD1 matches at 7 bases. There are 15 residues in the CDR3. V trimming: 7 bases; J trimming: 1 base; junction bases outside the gene matches: 9. The V gene's germline CDR1 is LNHDA and CDR2 SQIVND (reference sequence). In DNA form, the CDR3 reads TGTGCCAGTAACTACATAGGGGGCGCGAACACTGAAGCTTTCTTT. It specifies CASNYIGGANTEAFF. The variable domain in full, with the rest retrieved from reference TRBV19 and TRBJ1-1, is DGGITQSPKYLFRKEGQNVTLSCEQNLNHDAMYWYRQDPGQGLRLIYYSQIVNDFQKGDIAEGYSVSREKKESFPLTVTSAQKNPTAFYLCASNYIGGANTEAFFGQGTRLTVV.